The clone carrying this TCR beta chain was found a few times. This sample stems from a study of T cells in Graves' hyperthyroidism and ophthalmopathy. CDR1 SGHRS and CDR2 YFSETQ come from the germline V gene. Trimming cost V 1 base and J 5 bases, with 9 bases left between them. The CDR3 totals 13 residues. It was RNA transcripts that yielded the amplified TCR beta CDR3 regions. First-round RT-PCR with HTBI primers amplified the TCR CDR3 region. TCRdb passed the multiplex PCR reads through MiXCR, listing each CDR3 protein once. The repertoire includes 550,000 to 700,000 distinct CDR3 sequences, about 45% of them detected once, and around 17% sits in the top ten.

The chain carries TRBV5-1 and TRBJ2-5; D is ambiguous. The material sequenced was peripheral blood or thyroid tissue (not recorded which). The sequence was collected from an adult woman with Graves' disease, either hyperthyroidism or ophthalmopathy (not recorded which). The CDR3: CASSLNLWETQYF. In DNA, the CDR3 is TGCGCCAGCAGCTTGAACCTATGGGAGACCCAGTACTTC.